Below, 15 T cell receptor beta chains from the same sample are listed, as sequenced in a study of blood T cell repertoires in COVID-19. The repertoire was sequenced with immunoSEQ multiplex PCR; TCRdb's copy has only in-frame clones and lacks some. The table includes about 46,000 clones, about 89% detected once. The sequenced sample consisted of peripheral blood. The receptors shown here come from a man between 60 and 70 years old with active or convalescent COVID-19.

This rearrangement joins TRBV7-3 to TRBJ1-1, with 7 bases lining up with TRBD1. Germline V gene data show CDR1 as SGHTA and CDR2 as FQGTGA. V trimming: 1 base; J trimming: 6 bases; junction bases outside the gene matches: 2. The CDR3 spans 13 residues. CDR3 bases: TGTGCCAGCAGCTTAAAGGGGGCCCCTGAAGCTTTCTTT. Residues: CASSLKGAPEAFF.

The V and J genes are TRBV28 and TRBJ1-1, with TRBD1 matching 7 bases. The CDR3 is 13 amino acids. V trimming: 3 bases; J trimming: 7 bases; junction bases outside the gene matches: 5. Looked up from germline, CDR1 is MDHEN and CDR2 is SYDVKM. The CDR3 spells CASSLGQMNEAFF. CDR3 in DNA: TGTGCCAGCAGTTTGGGACAGATGAATGAAGCTTTCTTT.

The V gene is TRBV6-5, the J gene TRBJ1-2; D uncertain. The CDR3 runs to 13 residues. Trimming stripped 6 bases from V and 2 bases from J, with 10 bases between. Germline lookup yields CDR1 MNHEY and CDR2 SVGAGI. The CDR3, as DNA: TGTGCCAGCAGAAATATCCTCAACTATGGCTACACCTTC. Translated: CASRNILNYGYTF.

V usage is TRBV5-4 and J usage is TRBJ1-4, with 9 bases aligning to TRBD1. The V and J ends lost 3 bases and 3 bases, in that order; junction bases with no gene match: 3. CDR3 size: 15 residues. Germline lookup yields CDR1 SGHNT and CDR2 YYREEE (reference sequence). The CDR3 sequence: CASSYGQGPNEKLFF. DNA for the CDR3: TGTGCCAGCAGCTATGGACAGGGGCCTAATGAAAAACTGTTTTTT.

The V call is TRBV3-1 (or the pseudogene TRBV3-2), the J call TRBJ2-1, with unresolved D. CDR3 length: 12 amino acids. V was trimmed by 3 bases and J by 9 bases, leaving 9 bases between them. Germline CDR1 is LGHDT and CDR2 is YNNKEL (reference sequence). This CDR3 reads CASSQPLREQFF. The DNA for the CDR3 is TGTGCCAGCAGCCAGCCTCTACGTGAGCAGTTCTTC.

The count of this clone is one. The V call is TRBV29-1, the J call TRBJ1-2; the D is unclear. CDR1 and CDR2 from the germline V gene are SQVTM and ANQGSEA. CDR3 length: 11 amino acids. Trimming took 4 bases from V and 9 from J, leaving 12 bases between them. The chain's CDR3 is CSVVPVPSYTF. The CDR3 bases are TGCAGCGTTGTCCCGGTTCCTAGCTACACCTTC.

This clone came up once. The chain links TRBV5-6 to TRBJ2-5, with 8 bases identical to TRBD1. Germline CDR1 and CDR2: SGHDT and YYEEEE. Germline trimming cut 4 bases from V and 4 bases from J; bases unmatched to any gene: 3. This CDR3 region has 13 residues. The CDR3 is CASSRQGLETQYF. The CDR3 DNA follows: TGTGCCAGCAGCAGACAGGGGCTAGAGACCCAGTACTTC.

The gene calls are TRBV19 and TRBJ2-1; 9 bases match TRBD1. This CDR3 has 14 amino acids. Germline V lookup: CDR1 LNHDA, CDR2 SQIVND (reference sequence). The junction had 4 bases not matched to a gene; V was cut back by 2 bases and J by 8 bases. The CDR3 loop is CASSIWDRDDEQFF. For the CDR3, the DNA is TGTGCCAGTAGTATATGGGACAGGGACGATGAGCAGTTCTTC.

The CDR3 protein is CASSPTQEGNIQYF. DNA for the CDR3: TGTGCCAGCAGTCCCACCCAGGAGGGAAACATTCAGTACTTC. V and J are TRBV27 and TRBJ2-4; possibly TRBD2 for D (6 bases). Trimming took 5 bases from V and 6 from J, leaving 14 bases between them. Germline CDR1 reads MNHEY; CDR2 reads SMNVEV (reference sequence). This CDR3 region has 14 residues.

V usage is TRBV20-1 and J usage is TRBJ2-1, with a possible D match to TRBD2 (5 bases). The CDR3 contains 10 residues. Looked up from germline, CDR1 is DFQATT and CDR2 is SNEGSKA (reference sequence). The germline V and J ends were trimmed by 5 bases and 10 bases, with 9 bases remaining between them. CDR3 DNA sequence: TGCAGTGCTCAGTCGGGGGAGCAGTTCTTC. It codes for CSAQSGEQFF.

The chain links TRBV6-5 to TRBJ2-1; tentative D call: TRBD1 (5 bases). Germline values: CDR1 MNHEY, CDR2 SVGAGI. The CDR3 spans 13 residues. The germline V and J ends were trimmed by 7 bases and 4 bases, with 11 bases remaining between them. The CDR3 bases are TGTGCCAGCACAGGGCAGGCTTACAATGAGCAGTTCTTC. This encodes CASTGQAYNEQFF.

This clone turned up a few times. The rearrangement joins TRBV5-1 to TRBJ1-4; weak D call: TRBD1 (6 bases). Germline V gives CDR1 SGHRS, CDR2 YFSETQ. V lost 0 bases, J lost 10 bases, and 16 bases lay in between. This CDR3 spans 15 amino acids. The chain's CDR3 is CASSLDRGPRGKLFF. The CDR3 DNA is TGCGCCAGCAGCTTGGACAGAGGACCCAGGGGAAAACTGTTTTTT.

The chain employs TRBV3-1 (or the pseudogene TRBV3-2) and TRBJ2-5; 13 positions match TRBD2. With V trimmed by 1 base and J by 1 base, 6 bases remained unmatched. Germline values: CDR1 LGHDT, CDR2 YNNKEL (reference sequence). The CDR3 loop spans 18 amino acids. CDR3 region: CASSQGTSGGPAQETQYF. CDR3 DNA: TGTGCCAGCAGCCAAGGGACTAGCGGGGGCCCTGCCCAAGAGACCCAGTACTTC.

The chain couples TRBV7-8 to TRBJ1-1, with TRBD1 matching over 7 bases. Germline-derived CDR1 and CDR2 are SGHVS and FQNEAQ. This CDR3 comprises 15 residues. The V and J ends lost 1 base and 5 bases, in that order; junction bases with no gene match: 7. This CDR3 reads CASSLDEGARTEAFF. The CDR3 bases are TGTGCCAGCAGCTTAGATGAGGGGGCGAGGACTGAAGCTTTCTTT.

V usage is TRBV30 and J usage is TRBJ2-5; D is unclear. Germline CDR1 GTSNPN, CDR2 SVGIG (reference sequence). Trimming left V 0 bases short and J 11 bases short, with 10 bases between. CDR3 size: 11 residues. The CDR3, as DNA: TGTGCCTGGAGTGTGGAGAGCGTTCAGTACTTC. Translated: CAWSVESVQYF.